These T cell receptor beta chains were read from a single sample in a study of blood T cell repertoires in COVID-19. The method was immunoSEQ multiplex PCR; TCRdb's version includes in-frame clones alone and lacks a portion of them. The data contain 85,000 to 100,000 clones, 85% to 90% of them singletons. Sample: peripheral blood. The receptors shown here come from a man between 50 and 59 years old with COVID-19, enrolled during active disease. CDR3s include the opening cysteine and the closing phenylalanine or tryptophan. Each record gives: V gene, J gene, clone size, D gene, CDR3 protein, CDR3 DNA. The D gene is left open where the match is weak. Expanded clones are given a class, and other clones once, few, many or no size at all.

V: TRBV7-2
J: TRBJ2-5
size: -
D: TRBD1
CDR3: CASSFGTVQETQYF
DNA: TGTGCCAGCAGTTTCGGGACAGTCCAAGAGACCCAGTACTTC

V: TRBV28
J: TRBJ1-2
size: -
D: -
CDR3: CASSLATNYGYTF
DNA: TGTGCCAGCAGTTTGGCAACAAACTATGGCTACACCTTC

V: TRBV5-4
J: TRBJ2-3
size: -
D: -
CDR3: CASSLVRTSTDTQYF
DNA: TGTGCCAGCAGCTTGGTTCGGACTAGCACAGATACGCAGTATTTT

V: TRBV5-1
J: TRBJ2-5
size: -
D: TRBD1
CDR3: CASTPGQPQETQYF
DNA: TGCGCCAGCACTCCGGGACAGCCACAAGAGACCCAGTACTTC

V: TRBV5-4
J: TRBJ1-3
size: -
D: -
CDR3: CASSLSGFFGSGNTIYF
DNA: TGTGCCAGCAGCTTGTCTGGCTTCTTTGGCTCTGGAAACACCATATATTTT

V: TRBV5-1
J: TRBJ1-5
size: -
D: -
CDR3: CASSLEGAQPQHF
DNA: TGCGCCAGCAGCTTGGAAGGGGCTCAGCCCCAGCATTTT

V: TRBV7-9
J: TRBJ2-7
size: -
D: TRBD1
CDR3: CASSLPTTGGRSSYEQYF
DNA: TGTGCCAGCAGCTTACCGACCACAGGGGGCCGTAGCTCCTACGAGCAGTACTTC

V: TRBV18
J: TRBJ1-2
size: once
D: -
CDR3: CASSPGLSNYGYTF
DNA: TGTGCCAGCTCACCGGGACTGAGTAACTATGGCTACACCTTC

V: TRBV5-4
J: TRBJ2-7
size: -
D: -
CDR3: CASSYTQGRVDEQYF
DNA: TGTGCCAGCAGCTACACCCAGGGTAGGGTCGACGAGCAGTACTTC

V: TRBV9
J: TRBJ1-2
size: -
D: -
CDR3: CASSVETDYGYTF
DNA: TGTGCCAGCAGCGTAGAGACAGACTATGGCTACACCTTC

V: TRBV7-9
J: TRBJ2-7
size: -
D: -
CDR3: CASSLGPRAYEQYF
DNA: TGTGCCAGCAGCTTAGGTCCCAGGGCCTACGAGCAGTACTTC

V: TRBV30
J: TRBJ1-1
size: -
D: TRBD1
CDR3: CAWIRQGGTEAFF
DNA: TGTGCCTGGATTAGACAGGGAGGCACTGAAGCTTTCTTT

V: TRBV7-9
J: TRBJ1-5
size: -
D: -
CDR3: CASSLQGASNQPQHF
DNA: TGTGCCAGCAGCTTACAAGGGGCTAGCAATCAGCCCCAGCATTTT

V: TRBV6-5
J: TRBJ2-3
size: -
D: TRBD1
CDR3: CASSSSGTGGNF
DNA: TGTGCCAGCAGTTCTTCCGGGACAGGGGGAAACTTT

V: TRBV7-3
J: TRBJ2-5
size: -
D: TRBD1
CDR3: CASSPQQGANQETQYF
DNA: TGTGCCAGCAGCCCGCAACAGGGGGCTAACCAAGAGACCCAGTACTTC

V: TRBV7-8
J: TRBJ2-5
size: -
D: -
CDR3: CASSNGERRTQYF
DNA: TGTGCCAGCAGCAACGGGGAGCGAAGGACCCAGTACTTC

V: TRBV5-3
J: TRBJ1-1
size: -
D: -
CDR3: CAKNHTPPPGDTEAFF
DNA: TGTGCCAAAAACCACACGCCCCCCCCCGGGGACACTGAAGCTTTCTTT

V: TRBV19
J: TRBJ1-5
size: -
D: TRBD1
CDR3: CASTIGDRGRQPQHF
DNA: TGTGCCAGTACCATAGGGGACAGGGGGCGTCAGCCCCAGCATTTT

V: TRBV12-3/TRBV12-4
J: TRBJ1-2
size: -
D: -
CDR3: CASSSRESGVGTF
DNA: TGTGCCAGCAGTTCCCGGGAGTCGGGAGTTGGGACCTTC

V: TRBV24-1
J: TRBJ2-2
size: -
D: TRBD2
CDR3: CATSDPRGAGELFF
DNA: TGTGCCACCAGTGATCCGCGGGGGGCCGGGGAGCTGTTTTTT

V: TRBV19
J: TRBJ1-3
size: -
D: -
CDR3: CASGGSGNTIYF
DNA: TGTGCCAGTGGAGGCTCTGGAAACACCATATATTTT

V: TRBV7-2
J: TRBJ2-7
size: -
D: -
CDR3: CASSLARVPTYEQYF
DNA: TGTGCCAGCAGCTTAGCCCGGGTACCGACCTACGAGCAGTACTTC

V: TRBV4-2
J: TRBJ2-1
size: once
D: -
CDR3: CASSQVRSFSNEQFF
DNA: TGTGCCAGCAGCCAAGTGCGAAGTTTTTCCAATGAGCAGTTCTTC

V: TRBV5-5
J: TRBJ1-4
size: -
D: TRBD1
CDR3: CASSLARQGLEEKLFF
DNA: TGTGCCAGCAGCTTGGCCCGACAGGGTCTGGAGGAAAAACTGTTTTTT

V: TRBV5-6
J: TRBJ2-3
size: -
D: TRBD1
CDR3: CASTERGLMVDTQYF
DNA: TGTGCCAGCACCGAGAGGGGGCTGATGGTGGATACGCAGTATTTT

V: TRBV9
J: TRBJ1-2
size: -
D: TRBD1
CDR3: CASSSGQGYYGYTF
DNA: TGTGCCAGCAGCTCTGGACAGGGCTACTATGGCTACACCTTC

V: TRBV6-5
J: TRBJ2-3
size: -
D: -
CDR3: CASRGFGDFTDTQYF
DNA: TGTGCCAGCAGAGGATTTGGGGACTTCACAGATACGCAGTATTTT

V: TRBV3-1/TRBV3-2
J: TRBJ1-1
size: -
D: -
CDR3: CASSPRQNTEAFF
DNA: TGTGCCAGCAGCCCACGACAGAACACTGAAGCTTTCTTT

V: TRBV5-4
J: TRBJ2-3
size: -
D: TRBD1
CDR3: CASSPGQGSTDTQYF
DNA: TGTGCCAGCAGCCCGGGACAGGGTAGCACAGATACGCAGTATTTT

V: TRBV24-1
J: TRBJ2-1
size: -
D: TRBD2
CDR3: CATSDPGLAGGPSYNEQFF
DNA: TGTGCCACCAGTGACCCGGGACTAGCGGGGGGGCCTTCCTACAATGAGCAGTTCTTC

V: TRBV24-1
J: TRBJ1-5
size: few
D: TRBD1
CDR3: CATSVGRTGKPQPQHF
DNA: TGTGCCACCAGTGTGGGTCGGACAGGTAAACCACAGCCCCAGCATTTT

V: TRBV28
J: TRBJ2-2
size: -
D: -
CDR3: CASNNGGRQTGELFF
DNA: TGTGCCAGCAACAATGGGGGGAGGCAAACCGGGGAGCTGTTTTTT

V: TRBV9
J: TRBJ2-3
size: -
D: TRBD2
CDR3: CASGGGLATDTQYF
DNA: TGTGCCAGCGGCGGGGGACTAGCAACAGATACGCAGTATTTT

V: TRBV5-1
J: TRBJ2-1
size: -
D: -
CDR3: CASSLVGSREQFF
DNA: TGCGCCAGCAGCTTGGTTGGGAGTAGGGAGCAGTTCTTC

V: TRBV7-2
J: TRBJ2-7
size: -
D: TRBD2
CDR3: CASSLARTSGLPYEQYF
DNA: TGTGCCAGCAGCTTAGCAAGGACTAGCGGTTTACCCTACGAGCAGTACTTC

V: TRBV2
J: TRBJ2-5
size: few
D: TRBD2
CDR3: CASSKGLAAYQETQYF
DNA: TGTGCCAGCAGCAAGGGACTAGCGGCGTACCAAGAGACCCAGTACTTC

V: TRBV3-1/TRBV3-2
J: TRBJ1-2
size: once
D: TRBD1
CDR3: CASSGDRVVGYTF
DNA: TGTGCCAGCAGCGGGGACAGGGTCGTTGGCTACACCTTC

V: TRBV7-9
J: TRBJ2-2
size: -
D: -
CDR3: CASSLAAITGELFF
DNA: TGTGCCAGCAGCTTAGCGGCAATCACCGGGGAGCTGTTTTTT

V: TRBV2
J: TRBJ1-4
size: -
D: -
CDR3: CASSVGQLATNEKLFF
DNA: TGTGCCAGCAGTGTGGGACAACTTGCAACTAATGAAAAACTGTTTTTT

V: TRBV11-2
J: TRBJ2-7
size: -
D: -
CDR3: CASSSLYEQYF
DNA: TGTGCCAGCAGCTCACTCTACGAGCAGTACTTC

V: TRBV19
J: TRBJ2-7
size: -
D: TRBD1
CDR3: CASSPGQGTYEQYF
DNA: TGTGCCAGTAGTCCCGGACAGGGTACCTACGAGCAGTACTTC

V: TRBV6-6
J: TRBJ2-7
size: -
D: TRBD2
CDR3: CASSPGLAGYLYEQYF
DNA: TGTGCCAGCAGTCCCGGGCTAGCGGGGTACCTCTACGAGCAGTACTTC

V: TRBV12-3/TRBV12-4
J: TRBJ1-2
size: -
D: -
CDR3: CASSLSGMYGYTF
DNA: TGTGCCAGCAGTTTATCAGGGATGTATGGCTACACCTTC

V: TRBV6-5
J: TRBJ2-1
size: -
D: -
CDR3: CASSYSGGPSNEQFF
DNA: TGTGCCAGCAGTTACTCAGGGGGTCCGAGCAATGAGCAGTTCTTC

V: TRBV5-1
J: TRBJ1-2
size: few
D: TRBD1
CDR3: CASSAGTGPYGYTF
DNA: TGCGCCAGCAGCGCCGGGACAGGCCCCTATGGCTACACCTTC

V: TRBV24-1
J: TRBJ2-5
size: -
D: TRBD1
CDR3: CATSDLGKSGGQETQYF
DNA: TGTGCCACCAGTGATTTGGGTAAATCAGGGGGACAAGAGACCCAGTACTTC

V: TRBV24-1
J: TRBJ1-2
size: -
D: TRBD1
CDR3: CATSDSWGDRRTNYGYTF
DNA: TGTGCCACCAGTGATTCTTGGGGGGACAGGAGGACTAACTATGGCTACACCTTC

V: TRBV30
J: TRBJ1-1
size: -
D: TRBD1
CDR3: CAWRGTLRGLNTEAFF
DNA: TGTGCCTGGAGAGGGACGCTCAGGGGGCTGAACACTGAAGCTTTCTTT

V: TRBV5-4
J: TRBJ2-7
size: -
D: -
CDR3: CASSSGTNYEQYF
DNA: TGTGCCAGCAGCTCCGGGACAAACTACGAGCAGTACTTC

V: TRBV4-3
J: TRBJ1-4
size: -
D: TRBD1
CDR3: CASSPLGQGGYEKLFF
DNA: TGCGCCAGCAGCCCCCTTGGACAGGGAGGGTATGAAAAACTGTTTTTT

V: TRBV7-8
J: TRBJ1-5
size: -
D: TRBD1
CDR3: CASRQGTPSNQPQHF
DNA: TGTGCCAGCAGACAGGGGACACCAAGCAATCAGCCCCAGCATTTT

V: TRBV6-5
J: TRBJ1-2
size: -
D: -
CDR3: CASSTDSGFYGYTF
DNA: TGTGCCAGCAGTACGGACAGTGGCTTCTATGGCTACACCTTC

V: TRBV6-5
J: TRBJ1-2
size: once
D: -
CDR3: CASSPPGQYYGYTF
DNA: TGTGCCAGCAGCCCACCCGGACAGTACTATGGCTACACCTTC

V: TRBV9
J: TRBJ1-4
size: -
D: -
CDR3: CASSGTAYTTNEKLFF
DNA: TGTGCCAGCAGCGGAACAGCATATACAACTAATGAAAAACTGTTTTTT

V: TRBV28
J: TRBJ2-1
size: -
D: TRBD2
CDR3: CASTGTSLNEQFF
DNA: TGTGCCAGCACCGGGACTAGCCTCAATGAGCAGTTCTTC

V: TRBV9
J: TRBJ2-7
size: -
D: -
CDR3: CASSVAPSDSSYEQYF
DNA: TGTGCCAGCAGCGTAGCCCCTAGCGACAGCTCCTACGAGCAGTACTTC

V: TRBV6-6
J: TRBJ1-5
size: -
D: TRBD1
CDR3: CASRGQGGNQPQHF
DNA: TGTGCCAGCAGGGGACAGGGCGGCAATCAGCCCCAGCATTTT

V: TRBV3-1/TRBV3-2
J: TRBJ1-1
size: -
D: -
CDR3: CASSQLQGYTEAFF
DNA: TGTGCCAGCAGCCAACTACAGGGATATACTGAAGCTTTCTTT

V: TRBV5-1
J: TRBJ2-1
size: -
D: TRBD2
CDR3: CASSLAGGNNEQFF
DNA: TGCGCCAGCAGCTTGGCCGGGGGGAACAATGAGCAGTTCTTC